This T cell receptor beta chain was sequenced for a study of blood T cell repertoires in COVID-19 (dated by TCRdb to 2019 to 2021). General notes on the study: Collaborator samples came from the United States, Italy and Spain and covered acute and convalescent phases of COVID-19. HLA class I and class II types, where available, came from metadata supplied by the sample provider rather than from assay-based typing. The repertoires were made available in a free public database intended to serve as a resource for research on the immune response to SARS-CoV-2. The prospective study material was composed of cDNA or gDNA derived from T cells, B-cell-depleted T cells, or PBMCs. Samples were obtained from the ongoing ImmuneRACE study (first 160 participants) and from over 1,000 subjects provided by 6 global collaborators. Deeply sampled blood TCRbeta repertoires from subjects exposed to, actively infected with, or recovered from COVID-19 were included in the dataset. Sample metadata almost always included a de-identified subject ID, COVID-19 status, age in years and sex.

The research as a whole found: The amount of clinical and demographic metadata varied by source and participant and was provided uncurated.

As concerns this clone: The antigen this receptor binds is unknown. No base-level quality is on record; no much larger clone is a single base apart.

Whole blood was collected in K2EDTA tubes by collaborating institutions according to the institutions' own protocols. For TCRbeta analysis, collaborator samples were shipped as frozen whole blood, as isolated PBMCs, or as DNA extracted from either sample type. TCRbeta CDR3 regions were amplified from genomic DNA by means of the immunoSEQ Assay, a bias-controlled multiplex PCR. Per the authors' processing: The number of nucleated cells in each sample was estimated by amplification of reference gene primers within the assay. Sequence reads were collapsed and filtered to measure the absolute abundance of every unique TCRbeta CDR3 rearrangement. Productive Simpson clonality was computed per sample as the square root of Simpson's diversity index over productive rearrangements. Sourced from immuneACCESS, this table was stored by TCRdb with only in-frame sequences that have V and J called. A share of the clones is absent; for the studies checked, an unresolved V gene accounts for under half, and the remainder has no known explanation. D and trimming were read from the DNA, whereas the V and J calls and clone size are those reported in that table. The sample has fewer than 300,000 clones on record, more than 70% of them singletons. About 3.4% of the sample is taken by the ten largest.

The CDR3 covers 14 residues, taking in both the cysteine and the phenylalanine. Solely the CDR3 DNA is kept, with 42 bases framed from the first base. V is trimmed back by 2 bases and J by 3 bases, and the junction contains 2 bases that no gene match accounts for. CDR1 and CDR2, looked up from the germline V gene, are MRHNA and SNTAGT. Sample: peripheral blood. The receptor chain draws on TRBV6-4 and TRBJ2-3, and TRBD1 aligns with 7 junction nucleotides. The sequence came from a woman younger than 35 with acute or convalescent COVID-19. The CDR3 protein is CASSDRQGTDTQYF. The DNA sequence is as follows: TGTGCCAGCAGTGACCGACAGGGAACAGATACGCAGTATTTT.